Reported below is one T cell receptor (beta chain). This specimen belongs to a study of long-term antiretroviral therapy in people with HIV. The assay used was immunoSEQ (version v3.0), run at survey level. The data were produced by immunoSEQ multiplex PCR, yet TCRdb's version contains in-frame clones alone and is incomplete. The sample has almost 35,000 clones, 94% seen once. The trim removed 7 bases at V and 1 base at J, leaving 13 bases unmatched. This CDR3 region has 17 residues. Germline values: CDR1 SGHTS, CDR2 YDEGEE. This sample comprised unsorted PBMCs, obtained just over 5 years after starting antiretroviral therapy. The receptor comes from a woman in her 50s with HIV. V is TRBV5-8 and J is TRBJ2-5, with 10 bases matching TRBD2. Here the CDR3 DNA reads TGTGCCAGCCCCTTACTAGCGGGGAAGGAGCCCCAAGAGACCCAGTACTTC. This codes for CASPLLAGKEPQETQYF.